This T cell receptor beta chain was captured in a study of T-cell reconstitution after alpha-beta-depleted transplantation in children. Whole-study findings and limits: Surviving thymic progenitors and recipient T cells were the source of high TCRbeta diversity at day 60 in some patients. T-cell counts and diversity at one year post-transplant came mainly from newly produced T cells.

Unique molecular identifiers were used to barcode this TCRbeta library. TCRdb re-called the PCR reads with MiXCR, one entry per CDR3 protein. The profile shows roughly 350,000 distinct CDR3 sequences, about 17% of them singletons. This clonotype has a count of ten or more. Its cognate antigen is unknown. V lost 7 bases to trimming and J lost 0 bases, with 10 bases between them. The CDR3 is made up of 14 amino acids. Germline CDR1 and CDR2: MDHEN and SYDVKM. This specimen was PBMCs, mostly from graft donor cells, taken 360 days after TCRalphabeta/CD19-depleted stem cell transplant. V is TRBV28 and J is TRBJ2-1; possible D gene TRBD1, 6 bases. The receptor comes from a male patient under 10 years old who had a stem cell transplant for acute lymphoblastic leukemia, so the T cells may come from the graft donor. The CDR3 sequence is CASMGAGSYNEQFF. CDR3 DNA sequence: TGTGCCAGCATGGGGGCAGGCTCCTACAATGAGCAGTTCTTC.